Shown below are 5 T cell receptor beta chains from a single sample sequenced in a study of memory CD4+ T cells and cytomegalovirus serostatus. Repertoires were generated with immunoSEQ multiplex PCR, while TCRdb's copy carries only in-frame clones and drops some. The table includes around 50,000 clones, around 70% detected once. Single viable CD3+CD4+CD8-CD45RO+ cells were sorted as the memory CD4+ T cells. Sequenced input: memory CD4+ T cells from blood. Source of these receptors: an adult in good health and CMV-seropositive.

The chain uses TRBV5-8 and TRBJ2-5; the match to TRBD1 covers 7 bases. The germline CDR1 and CDR2 sequences are SGHTS and YDEGEE. The CDR3 covers 14 residues. V gave up 3 bases and J gave up 1 base; unmatched junction bases: 3. The CDR3 region has the DNA TGTGCCAGCAGCTCGAGGACAGGCCAAGAGACCCAGTACTTC. Amino acid sequence: CASSSRTGQETQYF.

A few counts support this clone. The rearrangement joins TRBV5-1 to TRBJ1-1, with a weak D call TRBD1 (6 bases). Trimming cost V 0 bases and J 3 bases, with 9 bases left between them. The CDR3 is made up of 14 amino acids. Germline V CDR1 and CDR2: SGHRS, YFSETQ. The CDR3 nucleotides read TGCGCCAGCAGCTTGGAAGCAGGGGACACTGAAGCTTTCTTT. Translated, it gives CASSLEAGDTEAFF.

The chain combines TRBV6-5 with TRBJ2-1, with 9 bases identical to TRBD1. CDR1 and CDR2 from the germline V gene are MNHEY and SVGAGI. V was clipped by 6 bases and J by 9 bases; unmatched bases: 3. The CDR3 has 12 residues. For the CDR3, the DNA is TGTGCCAGCAGCAAACAGGGGGCTGAGCAGTTCTTC. Translated, it gives CASSKQGAEQFF.

V is TRBV6-5 and J is TRBJ1-6; D is perhaps TRBD1 (5 bases). Per the germline V gene, CDR1 is MNHEY and CDR2 is SVGAGI. V dropped 6 bases and J dropped 4 bases, with 13 bases sitting between them. The CDR3 has 15 residues. CDR3 amino acids: CASSPGLSYNSPLHF. CDR3 sequence (DNA): TGTGCCAGCAGCCCGGGACTGAGTTATAATTCACCCCTCCACTTT.

This clone was seen a few times. This chain links TRBV5-1 with TRBJ2-2; TRBD2 agrees at 9 bases. The germline CDR1 and CDR2 sequences are SGHRS and YFSETQ. J lost 4 bases, V lost 3 bases, and 7 bases had no gene match. CDR3 length: 16 amino acids. This CDR3 reads CASSSYSGGGTGELFF. CDR3 bases: TGCGCCAGCAGCTCATATAGCGGGGGAGGCACCGGGGAGCTGTTTTTT.